This passage covers 30 T cell receptor beta chains from one sample sequenced in a study of beta chain features in type 1 diabetes. Reverse transcription of all isolated RNA meant that expressed TCRB transcripts were sequenced. The method was immunoSEQ multiplex PCR; TCRdb's version includes in-frame clones alone and lacks a portion of them. The sample gives 300,000 to 450,000 clones, about 19% of which show up once; under 0.05% is in the top ten. Specimen: naive CD4+ T cells from blood. These receptors were taken from a young woman in good health.

This clone turned up a few times. The chain links TRBV4-1 to TRBJ1-1, with a possible D match to TRBD1 (5 bases). V lost 4 bases to trimming and J lost 5 bases, with 14 bases between them. Germline-derived CDR1 and CDR2 are MGHRA and YSYEKL. The CDR3 consists of 14 residues. The CDR3 bases are TGCGCCAGCAGCCCACAGGAAAAGGGGACTGAAGCTTTCTTT. This gives the protein CASSPQEKGTEAFF.

The chain recombines TRBV30 with TRBJ2-7, with a tentative D call TRBD2 (6 bases). The germline gives CDR1 GTSNPN, CDR2 SVGIG (reference sequence). V shed 5 bases and J shed 5 bases, with 25 bases lying between them. The CDR3 covers 16 residues. The CDR3 DNA reads as TGTGCCTGGCAAGGCGTTGGGACTTCCCCATCCCACGAGCAGTACTTC. It encodes CAWQGVGTSPSHEQYF. Together with reference TRBV30 and TRBJ2-7, the CDR3 gives the full variable domain: SQTIHQWPATLVQPVGSPLSLECTVEGTSNPNLYWYRQAAGRGLQLLFYSVGIGQISSEVPQNLSASRPQDRQFILSSKKLLLSDSGFYLCAWQGVGTSPSHEQYFGPGTRLTVT.

This clone was seen more than once but under ten times. The rearrangement links TRBV30 to TRBJ2-5, with D possibly TRBD1 on 6 matching bases. Germline values: CDR1 GTSNPN, CDR2 SVGIG (reference sequence). The germline V and J ends were trimmed by 8 bases and 8 bases, with 18 bases remaining between them. The CDR3 totals 12 residues. DNA for the CDR3: TGTGCCCTGCAGGACAGTGCTCGAACCCAGTACTTC. Its protein product is CALQDSARTQYF.

This clone was detected only a few times. V usage is TRBV4-2 and J usage is TRBJ2-1, with unresolved D. Germline assignment: CDR1 LGHNA and CDR2 YNFKEQ. The V and J ends lost 0 bases and 3 bases respectively, with 9 bases between them. This CDR3 spans 15 amino acids. The CDR3 region has the DNA TGTGCCAGCAGCCAAGATTGGGCCGGCTACAATGAGCAGTTCTTC. Its translation: CASSQDWAGYNEQFF.

CDR3 DNA sequence: TGTGCCAGCAGCTTATCGCCCCGAGACAGGAGGTCCCAAGAGACCCAGTACTTC. Amino acid sequence: CASSLSPRDRRSQETQYF. The chain has TRBV11-2 and TRBJ2-5, with D tentatively TRBD1 (6 bases). Trimming took off 2 bases at V and 1 base at J, with 20 bases between the two ends. The CDR3 has 18 amino acids. Germline values: CDR1 SGHAT, CDR2 FQNNGV.

This clone showed up just a few times. This chain links TRBV25-1 with TRBJ1-1; TRBD1 matches at 8 bases. The CDR3 contains 14 residues. Germline lookup yields CDR1 MGHDK and CDR2 SYGVNS. Trimming cost V 3 bases and J 4 bases; bases outside gene matches: 4. The CDR3 nucleotides are TGTGCCAGCAGTGAGCCAGGGGGCGGCACTGAAGCTTTCTTT. Its protein product is CASSEPGGGTEAFF.

The chain recombines TRBV5-4 with TRBJ2-5; 9 positions match TRBD2. V lost 4 bases to trimming and J lost 5 bases; unmatched junction nucleotides: 21. CDR3 length equals 19 residues. Germline CDR1 is SGHNT and CDR2 is YYREEE (reference sequence). This CDR3 is CASSPGLGSGRSFGETQYF. Written as DNA, the CDR3 is TGTGCCAGCAGCCCCGGTTTGGGTAGCGGGAGATCTTTCGGGGAGACCCAGTACTTC.

This clone was detected a few times. The CDR3, as DNA: TGTGCCTGGAGTGGCTATTTAGACACCGGGGAGCTGTTTTTT. Translation gives CAWSGYLDTGELFF. The rearrangement uses TRBV30 and TRBJ2-2; D is unclear. CDR1 is GTSNPN and CDR2 is SVGIG in the germline V gene (reference sequence). CDR3 length equals 14 residues. Trimming removed 1 base at V and 3 bases at J, with 9 bases between. The full variable domain, in which reference TRBV30 and TRBJ2-2 provide the parts outside the CDR3, is SQTIHQWPATLVQPVGSPLSLECTVEGTSNPNLYWYRQAAGRGLQLLFYSVGIGQISSEVPQNLSASRPQDRQFILSSKKLLLSDSGFYLCAWSGYLDTGELFFGEGSRLTVL.

This clone was counted between two and nine times. The chain is built from TRBV7-8 and TRBJ1-1; possibly TRBD1 for D (6 bases). Germline values: CDR1 SGHVS, CDR2 FQNEAQ. The CDR3 runs 13 residues. The V gene lost 6 bases and the J gene lost 1 base, with 9 bases spanning the gap. DNA for the CDR3: TGTGCCAGCAGGGGGGGGGCGAACACTGAAGCTTTCTTT. Residues: CASRGGANTEAFF. The full variable domain, in which reference TRBV7-8 and TRBJ1-1 provide the parts outside the CDR3, is GAGVSQSPRYKVAKRGQDVALRCDPISGHVSLFWYQQALGQGPEFLTYFQNEAQLDKSGLPSDRFFAERPEGSVSTLKIQRTQQEDSAVYLCASRGGANTEAFFGQGTRLTVV.

A single count supports this clone. The chain uses TRBV19 and TRBJ1-1, with D hard to call. The CDR3 consists of 14 residues. Deletions cut 10 bases from V and 2 bases from J, with 17 bases between. CDR1 is LNHDA and CDR2 is SQIVND in the germline V gene (reference sequence). CDR3 amino acids: CATSGRVLNTEAFF. CDR3 in DNA: TGTGCCACCTCCGGCCGGGTTCTTAACACTGAAGCTTTCTTT.

CDR3 nucleotides: TGTGCCAGCTCACCACCCAGGGAACCCTACGAGCAGTACTTC. Amino acids: CASSPPREPYEQYF. This chain joins TRBV18 and TRBJ2-7; a possible D gene is TRBD1 (5 bases). Germline values: CDR1 KGHSH, CDR2 LQKENI. V was pared by 0 bases and J by 2 bases, with 8 bases between. There are 14 residues in the CDR3.

V gene TRBV5-1 combines with J gene TRBJ1-2; no reliable D call. Trimming took off 5 bases at V and 8 bases at J, with 13 bases between the two ends. This CDR3 region has 12 residues. Germline loops: CDR1 SGHRS, CDR2 YFSETQ. In nucleotides, the CDR3 is TGCGCCAGCAGGGACTCAAAAGGAGGCTACACCTTC. Its translation is CASRDSKGGYTF.

The genes are TRBV10-2 and TRBJ2-3, with TRBD2 as a possible D gene (6 bases). Trimming took off 6 bases at V and 0 bases at J, with 10 bases between the two ends. CDR3 size: 14 residues. Germline CDR1 and CDR2: WSHSY and SAAADI. The CDR3 sequence is CASRSGSSTDTQYF. In DNA, the CDR3 is TGCGCCAGCAGGAGCGGGTCTAGCACAGATACGCAGTATTTT.

For the CDR3, the DNA is TGTGCCAGCAGGCCTTCCGGGACAGGCGGTGGAAACACCATATATTTT. This translates into CASRPSGTGGGNTIYF. V and J are TRBV9 and TRBJ1-3, with 8 bases that match TRBD1. V was pared by 5 bases and J by 3 bases, with 10 bases of the junction left unmatched. Germline V CDR1 and CDR2: SGDLS, YYNGEE. The CDR3 extends over 16 amino acids.

The V and J genes are TRBV4-1 and TRBJ2-2; TRBD2 agrees at 8 bases. V was clipped by 1 base and J by 7 bases; unmatched bases: 8. CDR1 and CDR2 (germline): MGHRA, YSYEKL. This CDR3 spans 16 amino acids. This chain's CDR3 is CASSQAGGGGNGELFF. The CDR3 coding sequence is TGCGCCAGCAGCCAAGCCGGGGGGGGAGGCAACGGGGAGCTGTTTTTT.

This clone was recorded a few times. The chain is built from TRBV29-1 and TRBJ1-5; TRBD1 might be the D (5 bases). The V gene's germline CDR1 is SQVTM and CDR2 ANQGSEA. This CDR3 is 13 amino acids long. Between the trimmed V and J ends, which lost 0 bases and 4 bases, there was a span of 7 bases. The CDR3 loop is CSVEEAGNQPQHF. The CDR3 DNA is TGCAGCGTTGAAGAGGCAGGGAATCAGCCCCAGCATTTT.

The sample holds a few counts of this clone. The genes are TRBV30 and TRBJ1-5; D is unclear. The germline V gene encodes CDR1 GTSNPN and CDR2 SVGIG (reference sequence). Trimming stripped 2 bases from V and 4 bases from J, with 9 bases between. This CDR3 spans 13 amino acids. CDR3 sequence: CAWSFDLNQPQHF. In nucleotides, the CDR3 is TGTGCCTGGAGTTTCGACTTGAATCAGCCCCAGCATTTT.

This sequence joins TRBV9 and TRBJ1-6, with 9 bases that match TRBD1. The CDR3 runs 15 residues. V lost 3 bases and J lost 7; bases outside the gene matches: 5. Per the germline V gene, CDR1 is SGDLS and CDR2 is YYNGEE. Here the CDR3 DNA reads TGTGCCAGCAGCGAGGGACAGGGTCGGAATTCACCCCTCCACTTT. Translation gives CASSEGQGRNSPLHF. Based on the CDR3 plus reference TRBV9 and TRBJ1-6, the full variable domain is DSGVTQTPKHLITATGQRVTLRCSPRSGDLSVYWYQQSLDQGLQFLIQYYNGEERAKGNILERFSAQQFPDLHSELNLSSLELGDSALYFCASSEGQGRNSPLHFGNGTRLTVT.

This chain's CDR3 is CSVVVGAGETQYF. In nucleotides, the CDR3 is TGCAGCGTGGTGGTGGGGGCGGGTGAGACCCAGTACTTC. This chain connects TRBV29-1 to TRBJ2-5, with a tentative D call TRBD1 (6 bases). From germline, CDR1 is SQVTM and CDR2 ANQGSEA. The CDR3 consists of 13 residues. Trimming shortened V by 6 bases and J by 5 bases, and 16 bases separated the two germline ends.

In this sample, this clone turned up a few times. Other DNA sequences in the sample encode the same CDR3. The chain employs TRBV30 and TRBJ1-1; D is possibly TRBD1 (5 bases). This CDR3 is 13 amino acids long. Germline V gene sequence: CDR1 GTSNPN, CDR2 SVGIG (reference sequence). The V and J ends lost 0 bases and 5 bases respectively, with 10 bases between them. The CDR3 bases are TGTGCCTGGAGTGTCGGGGGGAGGACTGAAGCTTTCTTT. Its translation is CAWSVGGRTEAFF.

This clone turned up a few times. The V gene is TRBV7-8, the J gene TRBJ2-1, with D perhaps matching TRBD2 (6 bases). Germline V CDR1 and CDR2: SGHVS, FQNEAQ. V was shortened by 7 bases and J by 3 bases, with 19 bases between the two germline ends. The CDR3 loop spans 16 amino acids. CDR3 DNA: TGTGCCAGCACCACCTTTATTGCTAGCGACTACAATGAGCAGTTCTTC. Translating gives CASTTFIASDYNEQFF.

The chain is built from TRBV7-2 and TRBJ1-2, with TRBD1 as a possible D gene (5 bases). Trimming pared 6 bases from V and 7 bases from J, leaving 18 bases between. CDR1 is SGHTA and CDR2 is FQGNSA in the germline V gene. The CDR3 is 14 residues long. CDR3 DNA: TGTGCCAGCAGACCCGACAGCCACCCGGGTGGCTACACCTTC. Translation gives CASRPDSHPGGYTF.

This clone has just a few counts. The chain carries TRBV18 and TRBJ1-5; 9 bases line up with TRBD1. The CDR3 consists of 14 residues. Germline values: CDR1 KGHSH, CDR2 LQKENI. Losses at the gene ends were 3 bases for V and 9 bases for J; bases not matched to a gene: 6. CDR3 region: CASSPGQGVGPQHF. In DNA, the CDR3 is TGTGCCAGCTCACCGGGACAGGGAGTCGGGCCCCAGCATTTT.

The chain carries TRBV2 and TRBJ1-1, with D possibly TRBD1 on 6 matching bases. Trimming cost V 6 bases and J 4 bases, with 21 bases left between them. Germline lookup yields CDR1 SNHLY and CDR2 FYNNEI. There are 16 residues in the CDR3. CDR3 protein: CASRGYAYRVGTEAFF. The CDR3 DNA follows: TGTGCCAGCAGGGGATACGCATACAGGGTCGGCACTGAAGCTTTCTTT.

This clone has more than one count but fewer than ten. The chain joins TRBV30 to TRBJ2-1; 8 bases match TRBD2. Germline V CDR1 and CDR2: GTSNPN, SVGIG (reference sequence). J gave up 8 bases and V 8 bases, and 17 bases lay outside the gene matches. The CDR3 has 15 residues. CDR3 nucleotide sequence: TGTGCCATAGGGCCGAAACCCGGGACTAGGCATGAGCAGTTCTTC. This codes for CAIGPKPGTRHEQFF.

The genes are TRBV2 and TRBJ2-7, with D uncertain. The CDR3 has 11 residues. Germline CDR1 SNHLY, CDR2 FYNNEI. Between the trimmed V and J ends, which lost 7 bases and 7 bases, there was a span of 11 bases. This CDR3 is CASTEVREQYF. The CDR3 nucleotides are TGTGCCAGCACTGAGGTGCGGGAGCAGTACTTC.

The J gene is TRBJ2-7, the V gene TRBV19; no firm D call. This CDR3 spans 14 amino acids. V lost 9 bases, J lost 1 base, and 16 bases lay in between. CDR1 is LNHDA and CDR2 is SQIVND in the germline V gene (reference sequence). This CDR3 is CASNPQRDSYEQYF. Here the CDR3 DNA reads TGTGCCAGCAACCCCCAACGCGATTCCTACGAGCAGTACTTC.

In its sample, this clone was seen a few times. CDR3 sequence reads: CASSSTTWGRDEQYF. The CDR3 bases are TGCGCCAGCAGCTCCACCACGTGGGGGAGGGACGAGCAGTACTTC. The chain employs TRBV5-1 and TRBJ2-7, with 7 bases fitting TRBD2. The CDR3 extends over 15 amino acids. CDR1 is SGHRS, CDR2 YFSETQ, per germline. V dropped 3 bases and J dropped 5; count of bases not matched to a gene: 11.

CDR3 sequence reads: CASSHRDYSYEQYF. Written as DNA, the CDR3 is TGTGCCAGCAGCCACCGGGACTACTCTTACGAGCAGTACTTC. The gene calls are TRBV21-1 and TRBJ2-7; the table assigns TRBD2, which was not confirmed against the DNA. TRBV21-1 is reported as a pseudogene. CDR3 size: 14 residues.

In this sample, this clone turned up a few times. The CDR3 bases are TGCGCCAGCAGCCTGACTAGGGCGGTCTACAATGAGCAGTTCTTC. This encodes CASSLTRAVYNEQFF. The chain couples TRBV5-1 to TRBJ2-1; a possible D gene is TRBD2 (6 bases). The CDR3 runs 15 residues. Trimming took off 4 bases at V and 3 bases at J, with 14 bases between the two ends. The germline gives CDR1 SGHRS, CDR2 YFSETQ. Full variable domain (rest looked up from reference TRBV5-1 and TRBJ2-1): KAGVTQTPRYLIKTRGQQVTLSCSPISGHRSVSWYQQTPGQGLQFLFEYFSETQRNKGNFPGRFSGRQFSNSRSEMNVSTLELGDSALYLCASSLTRAVYNEQFFGPGTRLTVL.